These T cell receptor beta chains were read from a single sample in a study of neurological immune-mediated disorders. TCRdb re-called the 5' RACE reads through MiXCR, storing one row per CDR3 protein. Here the sample spans tens of thousands of distinct CDR3 sequences, approximately 14% being singletons. Sequencing was performed on PBMCs. Every receptor here comes from a woman aged 45-59 years with HTLV-1-associated myelopathy (HAM/TSP). CDR3s include the opening cysteine and the closing phenylalanine or tryptophan. Each record gives: J gene, V gene, CDR3 protein.

TRBJ2-3 TRBV7-2 CASNLGWDTQYF
TRBJ2-5 TRBV6-5 CASSATGGETQYF
TRBJ1-6 TRBV12-3/TRBV12-4 CASRLPGEVNSPLHF
TRBJ1-1 TRBV29-1 CSVRGANTEAFF
TRBJ2-4 TRBV28 CASNSQANIQYF
TRBJ2-5 TRBV7-6 CASSLNSWPSETQHF
TRBJ2-1 TRBV7-2 CASSSGGHNEQFF
TRBJ2-5 TRBV6-2/TRBV6-3 CASSWGLAYQETQYF
TRBJ2-2 TRBV12-3/TRBV12-4 CASSPQGAQKTGELFF
TRBJ1-6 TRBV5-1 CASSFGSGDKGSPLHF
TRBJ1-1 TRBV7-3 CASSFSGTGTEAFF
TRBJ1-3 TRBV2 CASSPYRAGNTIYF
TRBJ2-2 TRBV20-1 CSSSSRERVTGELFF
TRBJ2-5 TRBV12-3/TRBV12-4 CASSLLSAGETQYF
TRBJ2-1 TRBV20-1 CSASRRSRAGEYNEQFF
TRBJ2-4 TRBV6-1 CASSEVQGLGNIQYF
TRBJ2-2 TRBV27 CASSPGVWTGELFF